This TCR beta chain was captured in a study of shared clonotypes between healthy human individuals. Whole-study results and caveats: Sorted-subset sequencing was shown by rarefaction to be incomplete despite large depth.

Execution of the assay was at deep level. Sequenced by immunoSEQ multiplex PCR; TCRdb stores in-frame clones only, minus some. The data show around 330,000 clones, with approximately 74% seen just once and under 13% held by the top ten. Germline V gene lookup returns CDR1 SGHRS and CDR2 YFSETQ. V shed 0 bases and J 1 base; nucleotides not matched to a gene: 4. The CDR3 is made up of 16 amino acids. Notes on this clone: Antigen unknown.

The V call is TRBV5-1, the J call TRBJ2-5, with TRBD2 matching 9 bases. The source is a man aged 25-45 years in good health. The sequencing sample was made of memory CD4+ T cells sorted from blood. The subset is: CD45RA-negative fraction. For the CDR3, the DNA is TGCGCCAGCAGCTTGGATCCTAGCGGGATCCAAGAGACCCAGTACTTC. Its protein is CASSLDPSGIQETQYF.